The clone carrying this T cell receptor beta chain was picked up a small number of times. Antigen: not known. The data belong to a study of beta chain features in type 1 diabetes. At the level of the study: Roughly 110,000,000 sorted cells were examined across all samples.

Expressed TCRB transcripts got sequenced, as all isolated RNA was reverse transcribed. Data came from immunoSEQ multiplex PCR; TCRdb stores just in-frame clones and leaves some out. The table shows more than 100,000 clones, with approximately 10% occurring only once. Study-level results: Sampled from patients, naive, central memory and Treg TCRB repertoires appeared more similar than those sampled from healthy donors. Shortening of TCRB CDR3s, moderate but significant, appeared in all four CD4+ subsets of Type 1 diabetes patients.

In total, each donor contributed a single heparinised blood draw that averaged roughly 100 mL. Sorted populations all had greater than 95% purity. This clonotype was sampled from a man aged 30 to 39 with type 1 diabetes. What was sequenced was central memory CD4+ T cells from blood.

The CDR3 DNA follows: TGTGCCAGCTCACCAAGAGGGGGTGGGAACACTGAAGCTTTCTTT. It is translated as CASSPRGGGNTEAFF. The chain is built from TRBV18 and TRBJ1-1; possible D gene TRBD1, 6 bases. The CDR3 covers 15 residues. Germline V gene lookup returns CDR1 KGHSH and CDR2 LQKENI. Between the trimmed V and J ends, which lost 2 bases and 1 base, there was a span of 11 bases.